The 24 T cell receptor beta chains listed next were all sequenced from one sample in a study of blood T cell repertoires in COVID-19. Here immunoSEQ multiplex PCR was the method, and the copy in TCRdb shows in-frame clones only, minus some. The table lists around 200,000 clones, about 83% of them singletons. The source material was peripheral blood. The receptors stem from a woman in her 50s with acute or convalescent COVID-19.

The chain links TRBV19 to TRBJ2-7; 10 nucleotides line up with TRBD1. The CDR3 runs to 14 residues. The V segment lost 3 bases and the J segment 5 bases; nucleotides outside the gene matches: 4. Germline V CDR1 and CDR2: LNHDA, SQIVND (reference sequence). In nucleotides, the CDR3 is TGTGCCAGTAGTATGACCGGGACAGGGGACGAGCAGTACTTC. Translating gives CASSMTGTGDEQYF. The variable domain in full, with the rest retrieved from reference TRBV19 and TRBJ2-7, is DGGITQSPKYLFRKEGQNVTLSCEQNLNHDAMYWYRQDPGQGLRLIYYSQIVNDFQKGDIAEGYSVSREKKESFPLTVTSAQKNPTAFYLCASSMTGTGDEQYFGPGTRLTVT.

The CDR3 loop reads CASRREAGNEQFF. The CDR3 nucleotides read TGTGCCAGCAGGAGAGAAGCGGGCAATGAGCAGTTCTTC. V usage is TRBV12-3 or TRBV12-4 and J usage is TRBJ2-1; TRBD2 might be the D (6 bases). V was cut by 6 bases and J by 6 bases, with 12 bases left in between. The CDR3 is 13 residues long.

CDR3 region: CASSQIGGEQFF. The CDR3 coding sequence is TGTGCCAGCAGCCAGATCGGCGGTGAGCAGTTCTTC. This chain links TRBV14 with TRBJ2-1; D remains unclear. This CDR3 contains 12 residues. V was shortened by 3 bases and J by 9 bases, with 9 bases between the two germline ends. Germline V gene lookup returns CDR1 SGHDN and CDR2 FVKESK. Filled out from reference TRBV14 and TRBJ2-1, the complete variable domain reads EAGVTQFPSHSVIEKGQTVTLRCDPISGHDNLYWYRRVMGKEIKFLLHFVKESKQDESGMPNNRFLAERTGGTYSTLKVQPAELEDSGVYFCASSQIGGEQFFGPGTRLTVL.

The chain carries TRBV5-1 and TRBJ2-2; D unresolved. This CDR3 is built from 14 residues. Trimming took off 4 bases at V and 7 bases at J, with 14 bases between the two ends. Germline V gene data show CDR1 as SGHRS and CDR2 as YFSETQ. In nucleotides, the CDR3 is TGCGCCAGCAGCCCCGAGATCTACGGCGGGGAGCTGTTTTTT. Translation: CASSPEIYGGELFF.

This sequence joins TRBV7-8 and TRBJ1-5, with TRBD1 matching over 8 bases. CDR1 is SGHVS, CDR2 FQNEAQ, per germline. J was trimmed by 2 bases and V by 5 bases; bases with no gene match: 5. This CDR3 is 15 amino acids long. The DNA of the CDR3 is TGTGCCAGCAGCCCTCTGACAGGGGGCAATCAGCCCCAGCATTTT. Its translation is CASSPLTGGNQPQHF.

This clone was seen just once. The CDR3 here is CASTTGTSGSGEQFF. CDR3 in DNA: TGTGCCAGTACAACCGGGACTAGCGGGAGTGGTGAGCAGTTCTTC. The chain links TRBV6-5 to TRBJ2-1; 14 nucleotides match TRBD2. The germline V gene encodes CDR1 MNHEY and CDR2 SVGAGI. The junction had 10 bases not matched to a gene; V was cut back by 9 bases and J by 9 bases. The CDR3 length is 15 residues.

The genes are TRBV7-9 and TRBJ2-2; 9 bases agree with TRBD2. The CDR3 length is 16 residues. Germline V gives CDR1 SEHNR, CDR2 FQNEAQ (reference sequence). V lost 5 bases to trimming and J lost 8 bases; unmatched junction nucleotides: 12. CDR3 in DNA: TGTGCCAGCAGCGCCCTTGGCGGGAGGGCCGGTGGGGAGCTGTTTTTT. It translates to CASSALGGRAGGELFF. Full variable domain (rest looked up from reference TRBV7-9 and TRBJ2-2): DTGVSQNPRHKITKRGQNVTFRCDPISEHNRLYWYRQTLGQGPEFLTYFQNEAQLEKSRLLSDRFSAERPKGSFSTLEIQRTEQGDSAMYLCASSALGGRAGGELFFGEGSRLTVL.

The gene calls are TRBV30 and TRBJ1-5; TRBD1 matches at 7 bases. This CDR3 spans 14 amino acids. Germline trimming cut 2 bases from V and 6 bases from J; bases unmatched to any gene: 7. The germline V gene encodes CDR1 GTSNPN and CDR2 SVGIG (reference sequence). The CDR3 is CAWSPGQVSQPQHF. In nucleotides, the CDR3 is TGTGCCTGGAGTCCCGGACAGGTTAGTCAGCCCCAGCATTTT.

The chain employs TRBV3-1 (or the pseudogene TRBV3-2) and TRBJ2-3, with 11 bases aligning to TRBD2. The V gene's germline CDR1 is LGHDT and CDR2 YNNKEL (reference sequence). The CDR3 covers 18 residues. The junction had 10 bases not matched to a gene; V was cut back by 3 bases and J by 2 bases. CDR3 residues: CASSHSPRLAGFTDTQYF. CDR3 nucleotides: TGTGCCAGCAGCCATTCCCCCCGACTAGCGGGGTTCACAGATACGCAGTATTTT.

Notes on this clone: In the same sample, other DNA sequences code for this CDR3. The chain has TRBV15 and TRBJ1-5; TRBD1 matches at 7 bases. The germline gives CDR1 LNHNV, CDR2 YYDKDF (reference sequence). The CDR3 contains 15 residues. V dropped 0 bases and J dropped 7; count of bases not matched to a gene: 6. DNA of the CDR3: TGTGCCACCAGCAGAGATGAGGGGGCTGGGCAGCCCCAGCATTTT. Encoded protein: CATSRDEGAGQPQHF.

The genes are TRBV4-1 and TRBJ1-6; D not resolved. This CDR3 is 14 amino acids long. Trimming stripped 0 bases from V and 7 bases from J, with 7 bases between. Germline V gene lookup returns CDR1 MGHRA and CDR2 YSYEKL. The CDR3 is CASSQERSNSPLHF. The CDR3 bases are TGCGCCAGCAGCCAAGAGAGGAGCAATTCACCCCTCCACTTT.

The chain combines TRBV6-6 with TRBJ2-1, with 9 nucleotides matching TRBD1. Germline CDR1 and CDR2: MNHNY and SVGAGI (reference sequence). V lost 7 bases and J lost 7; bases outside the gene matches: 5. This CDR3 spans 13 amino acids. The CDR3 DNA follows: TGTGCCAGCATAAAGGGGACAGGGAATGAGCAGTTCTTC. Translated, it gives CASIKGTGNEQFF.

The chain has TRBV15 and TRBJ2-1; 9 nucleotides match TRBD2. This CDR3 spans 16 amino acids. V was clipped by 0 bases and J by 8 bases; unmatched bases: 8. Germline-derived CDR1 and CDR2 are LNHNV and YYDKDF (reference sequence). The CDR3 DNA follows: TGTGCCACCAGCAGAGATTGGGCGGGAGGGCCGGATGAGCAGTTCTTC. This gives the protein CATSRDWAGGPDEQFF.

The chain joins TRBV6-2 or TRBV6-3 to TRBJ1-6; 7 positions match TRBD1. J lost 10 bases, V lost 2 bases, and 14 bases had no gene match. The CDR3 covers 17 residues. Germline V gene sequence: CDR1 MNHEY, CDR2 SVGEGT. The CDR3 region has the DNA TGTGCCAGCAGTTACGTAGCAGGACAGGCCTCGGGGTCACCCCTCCACTTT. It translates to CASSYVAGQASGSPLHF.

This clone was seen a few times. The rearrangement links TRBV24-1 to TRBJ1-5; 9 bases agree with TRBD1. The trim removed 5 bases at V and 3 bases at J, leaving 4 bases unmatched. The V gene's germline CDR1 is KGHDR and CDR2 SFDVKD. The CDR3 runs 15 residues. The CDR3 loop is CATSAGQGYNQPQHF. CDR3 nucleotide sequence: TGTGCCACCAGTGCCGGACAGGGGTACAATCAGCCCCAGCATTTT.

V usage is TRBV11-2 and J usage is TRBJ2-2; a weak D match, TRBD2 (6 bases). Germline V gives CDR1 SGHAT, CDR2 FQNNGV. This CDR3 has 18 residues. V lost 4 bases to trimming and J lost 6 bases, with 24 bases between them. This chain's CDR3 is CASSSTRGGRDNAGELFF. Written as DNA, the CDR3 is TGTGCCAGCAGCTCTACGCGAGGAGGGCGGGATAACGCCGGGGAGCTGTTTTTT. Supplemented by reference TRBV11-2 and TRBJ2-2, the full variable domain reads EAGVAQSPRYKIIEKRQSVAFWCNPISGHATLYWYQQILGQGPKLLIQFQNNGVVDDSQLPKDRFSAERLKGVDSTLKIQPAKLEDSAVYLCASSSTRGGRDNAGELFFGEGSRLTVL.

The CDR3 DNA reads as TGTGCCAGCAGCTTAGCTCCGGACTACCAAGAGACCCAGTACTTC. Protein product: CASSLAPDYQETQYF. The chain joins TRBV7-7 to TRBJ2-5, with TRBD2 as a possible D gene (5 bases). The CDR3 sequence is 15 residues long. Germline CDR1 reads SSHAT; CDR2 reads FNYEAQ (reference sequence). Trimming took 0 bases from V and 0 from J, leaving 8 bases between them. Filled out from reference TRBV7-7 and TRBJ2-5, the complete variable domain reads GAGVSQSPRYKVTKRGQDVTLRCDPISSHATLYWYQQALGQGPEFLTYFNYEAQPDKSGLPSDRFSAERPEGSISTLTIQRTEQRDSAMYRCASSLAPDYQETQYFGPGTRLLVL.

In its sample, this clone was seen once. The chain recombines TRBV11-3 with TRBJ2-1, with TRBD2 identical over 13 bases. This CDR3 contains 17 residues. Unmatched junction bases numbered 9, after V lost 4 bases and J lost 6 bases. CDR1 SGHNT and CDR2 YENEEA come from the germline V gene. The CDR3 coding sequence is TGTGCCAGCAGCTCGGCTCCTACTAGCGGGAGGGCCAATGAGCAGTTCTTC. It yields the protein CASSSAPTSGRANEQFF.

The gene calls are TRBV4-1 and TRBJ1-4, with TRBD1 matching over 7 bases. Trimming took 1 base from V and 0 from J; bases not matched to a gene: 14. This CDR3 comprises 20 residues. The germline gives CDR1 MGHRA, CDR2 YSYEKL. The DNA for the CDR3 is TGCGCCAGCAGCCAAGGTGACAGGGTCAGGGGACATGCAACTAATGAAAAACTGTTTTTT. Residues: CASSQGDRVRGHATNEKLFF.

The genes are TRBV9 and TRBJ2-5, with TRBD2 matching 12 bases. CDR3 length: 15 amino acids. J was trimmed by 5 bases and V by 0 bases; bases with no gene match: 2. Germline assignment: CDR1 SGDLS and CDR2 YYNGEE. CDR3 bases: TGTGCCAGCAGCGTAGCTAGCGGGAGGGGGGAGACCCAGTACTTC. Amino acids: CASSVASGRGETQYF.

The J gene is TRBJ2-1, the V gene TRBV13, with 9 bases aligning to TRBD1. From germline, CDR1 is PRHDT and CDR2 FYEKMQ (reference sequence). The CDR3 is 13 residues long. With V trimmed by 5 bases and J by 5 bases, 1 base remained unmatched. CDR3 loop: CASSRQGDNEQFF. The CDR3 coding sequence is TGTGCCAGCAGCCGACAGGGGGACAATGAGCAGTTCTTC.

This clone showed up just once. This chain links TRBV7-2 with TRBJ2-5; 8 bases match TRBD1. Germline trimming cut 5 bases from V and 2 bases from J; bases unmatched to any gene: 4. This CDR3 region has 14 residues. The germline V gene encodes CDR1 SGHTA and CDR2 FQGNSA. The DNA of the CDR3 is TGTGCCAGCAGCCCTCGACAGGGGCAAGAGACCCAGTACTTC. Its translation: CASSPRQGQETQYF.

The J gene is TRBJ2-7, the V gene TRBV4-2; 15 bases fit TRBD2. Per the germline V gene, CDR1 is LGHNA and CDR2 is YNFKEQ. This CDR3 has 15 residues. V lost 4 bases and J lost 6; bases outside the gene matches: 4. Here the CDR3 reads CASSPGLAGGPEQYF. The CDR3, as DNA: TGTGCCAGCAGCCCTGGACTAGCGGGAGGGCCCGAGCAGTACTTC.

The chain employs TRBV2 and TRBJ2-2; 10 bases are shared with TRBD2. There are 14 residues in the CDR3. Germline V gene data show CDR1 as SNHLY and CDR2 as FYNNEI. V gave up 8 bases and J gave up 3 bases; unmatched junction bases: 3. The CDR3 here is CASSLAGDTGELFF. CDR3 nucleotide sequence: TGTGCCAGCTCCCTAGCGGGAGACACCGGGGAGCTGTTTTTT.